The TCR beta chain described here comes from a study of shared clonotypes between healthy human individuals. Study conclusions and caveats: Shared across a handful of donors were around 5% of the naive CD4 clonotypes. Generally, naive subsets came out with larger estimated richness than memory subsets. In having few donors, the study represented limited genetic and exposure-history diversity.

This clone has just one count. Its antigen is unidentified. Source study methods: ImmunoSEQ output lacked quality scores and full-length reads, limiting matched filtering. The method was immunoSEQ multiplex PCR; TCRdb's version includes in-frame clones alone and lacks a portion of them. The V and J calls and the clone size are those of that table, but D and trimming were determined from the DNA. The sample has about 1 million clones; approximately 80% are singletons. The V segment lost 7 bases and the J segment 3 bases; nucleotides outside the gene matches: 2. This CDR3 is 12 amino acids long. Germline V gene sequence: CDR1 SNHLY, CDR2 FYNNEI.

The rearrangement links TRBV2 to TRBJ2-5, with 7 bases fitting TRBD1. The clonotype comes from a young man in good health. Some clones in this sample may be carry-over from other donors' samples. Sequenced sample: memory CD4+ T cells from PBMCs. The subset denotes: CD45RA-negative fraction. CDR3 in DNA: TGTGCCAGCAATACAGGGGAAGAGACCCAGTACTTC. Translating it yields CASNTGEETQYF. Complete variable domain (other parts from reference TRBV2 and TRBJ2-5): EPEVTQTPSHQVTQMGQEVILRCVPISNHLYFYWYRQILGQKVEFLVSFYNNEISEKSEIFDDQFSVERPDGSNFTLKIRSTKLEDSAMYFCASNTGEETQYFGPGTRLLVL.